The clone carrying this TCR beta chain was counted between two and nine times. Its cognate antigen is unknown. Since it is a stray read in a library aimed at alpha chains, this beta chain has a size that is not meaningful. This sample is part of a study of spatial heterogeneity in lung cancer. Study-level information: Sequences of the beta chain were consistently detected in greater numbers than alpha-chain sequences. Averaged across combinations, each unique TCR and UMI pairing appeared more than ten times in raw reads, which were uncorrected. Overall study findings and caveats: Tracking of tumor mutation counts was seen in expanded intratumoral alpha and beta TCR counts.

The CDR3 runs 17 residues. V lost 3 bases and J lost 1, with 19 bases in between. Looked up from germline, CDR1 is DFQATT and CDR2 is SNEGSKA (reference sequence). Time point reported: sample taken at primary tumor resection. Samples were obtained from 70 or so donors, all untreated early-stage non-small cell lung cancer patients. Extraction of whole RNA from tumor, nontumor lung or frozen PBMC preceded unsorted sequencing. Using its own MiXCR run on the 5' RACE reads, TCRdb lists one record per CDR3 protein. In the table there are 11,000 to 15,000 distinct CDR3 sequences, approximately 4.5% of which are singletons.

The sequence was obtained from a female donor with early-stage non-small cell lung cancer. The chain employs TRBV20-1 and TRBJ2-1, with TRBD2 as a possible D gene (6 bases). Sequenced material: lung tumor tissue, taken at surgery. The CDR3 nucleotides read TGCAGTGCTAGTACCCCGCCGGCAGGGAGGTCCTACAATGAGCAGTTCTTC. Translated: CSASTPPAGRSYNEQFF.